This T cell receptor (beta chain) comes out of a study of monozygotic twins with cystic fibrosis. Clones were read by immunoSEQ multiplex PCR, and TCRdb kept only the in-frame ones, dropping some. Here the sample spans around 23,000 clones, approximately 90% being singletons. Losses at the gene ends were 7 bases for V and 0 bases for J; bases not matched to a gene: 6. This CDR3 has 15 residues. The V gene's germline CDR1 is SEHNR and CDR2 FQNEAQ (reference sequence). Whole-study results and caveats: Co-twins had the most similar V usage for 13 of 16 pairs, J for 8.

Of note for this clone: Its specificity is not known.

The source material was blood. The TCR comes from a girl aged 2-15 years with cystic fibrosis. The chain employs TRBV7-9 and TRBJ2-1, with 7 bases fitting TRBD1. Here the CDR3 reads CASNSRDSSYNEQFF. CDR3 DNA sequence: TGTGCCAGCAACTCTCGGGACAGCTCCTACAATGAGCAGTTCTTC.